The 22 T cell receptor beta chains below were found in one sample sequenced in a study of T cells in Graves' hyperthyroidism and ophthalmopathy (dated by TCRdb to between 2018 and 2021). Preparation of the library involved multiplex PCR. TCRdb records Illumina HiSeq 2000 as the sequencer. The TCR beta CDR3 regions were amplified from RNA transcripts. The first round of RT-PCR for the TCR CDR3 was performed with the HTBI primer set and the Qiagen OneStep RT-PCR kit. Clones were called with MiXCR by TCRdb after fastp trimmed the public reads at Q25, and only in-frame beta chains were retained. Each CDR3 protein gets just one entry, which takes the most common genes and DNA from the rows behind it. The sample contains about 160,000 distinct CDR3 sequences, 9.4% of them found a single time. The top ten hold roughly a fifth of the sample. The specimen sequenced was blood. The receptors were sampled from a young woman with Graves' hyperthyroidism that later progressed to Graves' ophthalmopathy.

The sample holds many counts of this clonotype. The chain links TRBV28 to TRBJ2-5; D uncertain. Trimming pared 6 bases from V and 1 base from J, leaving 9 bases between. The CDR3 runs 13 residues. The germline V gene encodes CDR1 MDHEN and CDR2 SYDVKM. The CDR3 DNA is TGTGCCAGCAGCCTACCAGCCCAAGAGACCCAGTACTTC. Its protein product is CASSLPAQETQYF.

The V call is TRBV15, the J call TRBJ2-7; TRBD1 matches 7 bases. Trimming took 3 bases from V and 6 from J; bases not matched to a gene: 8. The CDR3 extends over 14 amino acids. Germline V gives CDR1 LNHNV, CDR2 YYDKDF (reference sequence). CDR3 sequence: CATSSRDSSVEQYF. Here the CDR3 DNA reads TGTGCCACCAGCAGCCGGGACAGTTCGGTCGAGCAGTACTTC. The variable domain in full, completed from reference TRBV15 and TRBJ2-7, reads DAMVIQNPRYQVTQFGKPVTLSCSQTLNHNVMYWYQQKSSQAPKLLFHYYDKDFNNEADTPDNFQSRRPNTSFCFLDIRSPGLGDTAMYLCATSSRDSSVEQYFGPGTRLTVT.

Ten or more counts support this clonotype. The genes are TRBV28 and TRBJ2-3, with D perhaps being TRBD1 or TRBD2 (6 bases each). CDR3 size: 14 residues. Between the trimmed V and J ends, which lost 8 bases and 6 bases, there was a span of 18 bases. Germline V lookup: CDR1 MDHEN, CDR2 SYDVKM. CDR3 sequence (DNA): TGTGCCAGCCATGGGGGGCCGCTTCCGGATACGCAGTATTTT. It codes for CASHGGPLPDTQYF.

In the case of this clonotype: A much larger clone differs from this one at a single base, so this may be a read error. This chain links TRBV11-1 with TRBJ2-5; 11 nucleotides align to TRBD2. In germline, CDR1 is SGHAT, CDR2 FQDESV (reference sequence). The CDR3 is 16 amino acids. The V and J ends lost 0 bases and 7 bases, in that order; junction bases with no gene match: 7. The CDR3 region has the DNA TGTGCCAGCAGCTTAGCCGCTAGCGGGGGGACCCGGACCCAGTACTTC. Translation: CASSLAASGGTRTQYF. The variable domain in full, with the rest retrieved from reference TRBV11-1 and TRBJ2-5, is EAEVAQSPRYKITEKSQAVAFWCDPISGHATLYWYRQILGQGPELLVQFQDESVVDDSQLPKDRFSAERLKGVDSTLKIQPAELGDSAMYLCASSLAASGGTRTQYFGPGTRLLVL.

This clonotype was picked up many times. CDR3 residues: CASSLGTGGSPLHF. CDR3 nucleotides: TGTGCCAGCAGCTTAGGGACAGGAGGTTCACCCCTCCACTTT. The chain links TRBV7-8 to TRBJ1-6, with TRBD1 identical over 7 bases. The CDR3 is 14 residues long. Trimming took 1 base from V and 9 from J; bases not matched to a gene: 3. The germline CDR1 and CDR2 sequences are SGHVS and FQNEAQ. Filled out from reference TRBV7-8 and TRBJ1-6, the complete variable domain reads GAGVSQSPRYKVAKRGQDVALRCDPISGHVSLFWYQQALGQGPEFLTYFQNEAQLDKSGLPSDRFFAERPEGSVSTLKIQRTQQEDSAVYLCASSLGTGGSPLHFGNGTRLTVT.

Worth noting for this clonotype: A much bigger clone sits one base away, suggesting this may be a read error. The gene calls are TRBV6-9 and TRBJ2-5; 7 bases agree with TRBD2. The CDR3 has 14 amino acids. Germline V gene data show CDR1 as MNHGY and CDR2 as SVAAGI. The CDR3 nucleotides read TGTGCCGGCAGTTACTTGGGGGGGCAAGAGACCCAGTACTTC. It specifies CAGSYLGGQETQYF.

This clonotype occurred many times. The chain has TRBV28 and TRBJ2-2; D might be TRBD2 (5 bases). CDR1 and CDR2 from the germline V gene are MDHEN and SYDVKM. V dropped 4 bases and J dropped 0 bases, with 15 bases sitting between them. The CDR3 sequence is 17 residues long. In nucleotides, the CDR3 is TGTGCCAGCAGTTGGGGAAGGAGGACGACGAACACCGGGGAGCTGTTTTTT. Translated: CASSWGRRTTNTGELFF. Using reference TRBV28 and TRBJ2-2 for the parts outside the CDR3, the full variable domain is DVKVTQSSRYLVKRTGEKVFLECVQDMDHENMFWYRQDPGLGLRLIYFSYDVKMKEKGDIPEGYSVSREKKERFSLILESASTNQTSMYLCASSWGRRTTNTGELFFGEGSRLTVL.

To note about this clonotype: A much larger clonotype is one base distant, so this may be a read error. CDR3 in amino acids: CSARLRTGKDSGQPQHF. The DNA of the CDR3 is TGCAGTGCTAGGCTTCGGACAGGGAAGGATTCGGGTCAGCCCCAGCATTTT. The chain uses TRBV20-1 and TRBJ1-5; 8 nucleotides agree with TRBD1. The CDR3 runs to 17 residues. Germline trimming cut 3 bases from V and 6 bases from J; bases unmatched to any gene: 16. Germline CDR1 is DFQATT and CDR2 is SNEGSKA (reference sequence).

This chain joins TRBV4-1 and TRBJ1-4; TRBD1 is a possible D gene (5 bases). The CDR3 consists of 15 residues. Germline V lookup: CDR1 MGHRA, CDR2 YSYEKL. V was cut by 1 base and J by 7 bases, with 13 bases left in between. The CDR3: CASSQVGGKGEKLFF. In nucleotides, the CDR3 is TGCGCCAGCAGCCAAGTGGGGGGGAAGGGTGAAAAACTGTTTTTT.

This clonotype was detected ten times or more. The chain couples TRBV27 to TRBJ2-7; 7 bases line up with TRBD1. CDR3 size: 16 residues. Losses at the gene ends were 5 bases for V and 0 bases for J; bases not matched to a gene: 10. Per the germline V gene, CDR1 is MNHEY and CDR2 is SMNVEV (reference sequence). The CDR3 coding sequence is TGTGCCAGCAGTCAGCTGACAGGGAAAAGCTCCTACGAGCAGTACTTC. Translation: CASSQLTGKSSYEQYF.

This clonotype came up many times. This chain joins TRBV6-1 and TRBJ1-1; TRBD1 might be the D (5 bases). Germline-derived CDR1 and CDR2 are MNHNS and SASEGT. With 5 bases removed from V and 0 bases from J, the gap between germline ends came to 22 bases. The CDR3 is made up of 18 amino acids. CDR3 in DNA: TGTGCCAGCAGTCGAACACCGGGACGGATACCTTTGAACACTGAAGCTTTCTTT. Protein product: CASSRTPGRIPLNTEAFF.

This clonotype came up many times. The chain is built from TRBV5-4 and TRBJ1-1; 10 bases agree with TRBD1. Trimming removed 3 bases from V and 7 bases from J; junction bases left unmatched: 6. CDR1 and CDR2 (germline): SGHNT, YYREEE (reference sequence). The CDR3 loop spans 14 amino acids. CDR3 region: CASSSPGTGVEAFF. For the CDR3, the DNA is TGTGCCAGCAGCTCACCCGGGACAGGGGTTGAAGCTTTCTTT.

This clonotype occurred many times. V is TRBV11-2 and J is TRBJ2-5, with 8 bases identical to TRBD2. CDR1 is SGHAT, CDR2 FQNNGV, per germline. Trimming removed 5 bases from V and 5 bases from J; junction bases left unmatched: 16. The CDR3 loop spans 17 amino acids. CDR3 loop: CASSPQGIAGFGETQYF. CDR3 sequence (DNA): TGTGCCAGCAGCCCCCAGGGGATAGCGGGGTTCGGCGAGACCCAGTACTTC.

Many counts were recorded for this clonotype. This sequence joins TRBV3-1 and TRBJ2-5; D might be TRBD1 (5 bases). The CDR3 loop spans 15 amino acids. Germline V gene data show CDR1 as LGHDT and CDR2 as YNNKEL (reference sequence). V was trimmed by 0 bases and J by 5 bases, leaving 13 bases between them. The CDR3 region has the DNA TGTGCCAGCAGCCAAGATCTGGGGCAGAGGGAGACCCAGTACTTC. Encoded protein: CASSQDLGQRETQYF.

The chain combines TRBV5-1 with TRBJ2-3; 8 nucleotides agree with TRBD2. V trimming: 7 bases; J trimming: 3 bases; junction bases outside the gene matches: 7. The germline V gene encodes CDR1 SGHRS and CDR2 YFSETQ. There are 14 residues in the CDR3. The CDR3 loop reads CASGSGGRTDTQYF. In DNA, the CDR3 is TGCGCCAGCGGTTCGGGAGGGAGGACAGATACGCAGTATTTT.

This clonotype was seen many times. The rearrangement joins TRBV6-1 to TRBJ1-2, with no clear D. Germline V gives CDR1 MNHNS, CDR2 SASEGT. The CDR3 has 13 residues. Between the trimmed V and J ends, which lost 6 bases and 4 bases, there was a span of 12 bases. The CDR3: CASSAHLSYGYTF. The CDR3 nucleotides read TGTGCCAGCAGCGCCCATCTATCCTATGGCTACACCTTC.

The chain couples TRBV14 to TRBJ1-2; 8 nucleotides align to TRBD1. CDR3 length: 14 residues. Germline V gives CDR1 SGHDN, CDR2 FVKESK. The V and J ends lost 2 bases and 8 bases, in that order; junction bases with no gene match: 7. CDR3 residues: CASSQPGQGQGYTF. CDR3 coding DNA: TGTGCCAGCAGCCAACCAGGACAGGGCCAGGGCTACACCTTC.

This clonotype has at least ten counts. CDR3 nucleotide sequence: TGTGCCAGCAGCCAACAAGGGACAGAGCTTATCACCCTCCACTTT. Residues: CASSQQGTELITLHF. The rearrangement joins TRBV3-1 to TRBJ1-6; TRBD1 agrees at 7 bases. The CDR3 covers 15 residues. CDR1 LGHDT and CDR2 YNNKEL come from the germline V gene (reference sequence). J was trimmed by 14 bases and V by 2 bases; bases with no gene match: 12.

The J gene is TRBJ2-1, the V gene TRBV6-5; D gene ambiguous. CDR1 is MNHEY, CDR2 SVGAGI, per germline. This CDR3 region has 14 residues. Trimming stripped 0 bases from V and 5 bases from J, with 8 bases between. The CDR3 region is CASSYSRTNNEQFF. The DNA for the CDR3 is TGTGCCAGCAGTTACTCGAGAACCAACAATGAGCAGTTCTTC.

This clonotype was found many times. This sequence joins TRBV20-1 and TRBJ2-7, with 7 bases that match TRBD2. CDR1 DFQATT and CDR2 SNEGSKA come from the germline V gene (reference sequence). CDR3 length: 14 residues. J was trimmed by 2 bases and V by 3 bases; bases with no gene match: 7. This chain's CDR3 is CSASKSGVPYEQYF. As DNA, the CDR3 is TGCAGTGCTAGTAAAAGCGGGGTCCCCTACGAGCAGTACTTC.

There are many counts of this clonotype. The CDR3 reads CASSLTSTGVYTF. CDR3 DNA sequence: TGTGCCAGCAGCTTAACTTCGACAGGGGTCTACACCTTC. The rearrangement uses TRBV7-3 and TRBJ1-2; 8 nucleotides line up with TRBD1. The CDR3 sequence is 13 residues long. Germline CDR1 and CDR2: SGHTA and FQGTGA. Trimming cost V 0 bases and J 10 bases; bases outside gene matches: 4.

This clonotype has ten or more counts. This chain connects TRBV20-1 to TRBJ1-2, with 7 bases aligning to TRBD1. Germline V gives CDR1 DFQATT, CDR2 SNEGSKA (reference sequence). The trim removed 6 bases at V and 3 bases at J, leaving 7 bases unmatched. This CDR3 spans 13 amino acids. The CDR3 reads CSAVGQVDYGYTF. Here the CDR3 DNA reads TGCAGTGCCGTAGGACAGGTGGACTATGGCTACACCTTC.